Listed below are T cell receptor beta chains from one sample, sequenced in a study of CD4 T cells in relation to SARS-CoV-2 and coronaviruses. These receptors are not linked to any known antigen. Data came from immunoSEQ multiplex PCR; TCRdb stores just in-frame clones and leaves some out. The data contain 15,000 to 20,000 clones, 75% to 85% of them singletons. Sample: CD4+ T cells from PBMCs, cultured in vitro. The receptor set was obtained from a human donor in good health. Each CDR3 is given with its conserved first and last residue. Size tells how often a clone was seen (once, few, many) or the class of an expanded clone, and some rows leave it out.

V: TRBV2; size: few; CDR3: CASGENYGYTF
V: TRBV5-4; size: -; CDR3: CASSRWTRDTDTQYF
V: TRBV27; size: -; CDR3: CASSWASGLFF
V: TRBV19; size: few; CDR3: CASTKTGSGYTF
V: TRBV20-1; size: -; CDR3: CSASSTGTRGSYEQYF
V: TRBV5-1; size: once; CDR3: CASSPSVGNTGELFF
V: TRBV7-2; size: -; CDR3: CASSLVRGGLGSNQPQHF
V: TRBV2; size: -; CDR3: CASTGGFTDTQYF
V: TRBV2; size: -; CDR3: CASTLWAGEAFF
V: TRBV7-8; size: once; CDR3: CASSLVGLAAAGELFF
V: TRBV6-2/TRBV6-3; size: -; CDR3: CASSRTDTQYF
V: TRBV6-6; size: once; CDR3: CASSYGPSGSGHEQYF
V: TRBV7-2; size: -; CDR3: CASSLYHGGSSGELFF
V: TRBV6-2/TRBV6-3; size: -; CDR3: CASSWERGQYF
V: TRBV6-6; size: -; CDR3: CASSYSQVQETQYF
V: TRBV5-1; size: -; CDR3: CASSSEQGNTIYF
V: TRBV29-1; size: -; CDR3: CSVALQQETQYF
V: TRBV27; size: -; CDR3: CASRFGGAAGEQYF
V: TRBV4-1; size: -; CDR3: CASSPLGRGAKNIQYF
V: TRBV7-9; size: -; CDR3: CASSSHSWTGAYEQYF
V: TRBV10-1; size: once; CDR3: CASSDPGTDTQYF
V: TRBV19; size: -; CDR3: CASSPGGSGLVGQFF
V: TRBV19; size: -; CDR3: CASSISQTNTEAFF
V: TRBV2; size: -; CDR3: CASSQDQGNNQPQHF
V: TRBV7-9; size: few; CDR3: CASTPRQVRGTEAFF
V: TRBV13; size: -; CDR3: CASSLLASGYNEQFF
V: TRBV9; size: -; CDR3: CASSEGEWYQPQHF
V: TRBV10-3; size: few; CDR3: CAIMRDRGELEQYF
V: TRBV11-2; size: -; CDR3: CASSLDRVSNYGYTF
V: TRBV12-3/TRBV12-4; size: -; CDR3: CASKDRGELFF
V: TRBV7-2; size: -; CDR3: CASSFRLEWVTDTQYF
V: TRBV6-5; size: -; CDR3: CAGGHTGGDEKLFF
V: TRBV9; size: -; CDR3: CASSPTGISYEQYF
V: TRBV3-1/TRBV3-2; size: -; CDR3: CASSHISINGGTGELFF
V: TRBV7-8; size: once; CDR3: CASSLVRIRGWETQYF
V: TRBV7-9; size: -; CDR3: CASSLGQGFHEQYF
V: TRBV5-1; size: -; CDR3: CASSGDYEQYF
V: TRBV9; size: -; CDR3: CASSGLRSSGDKETQYF
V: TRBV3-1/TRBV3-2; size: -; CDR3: CASSQDIRGPETQYF
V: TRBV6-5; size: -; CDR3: CASSSRVSGNTIYF
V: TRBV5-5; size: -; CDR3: CASSLGDDYGYTF
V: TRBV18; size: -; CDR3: CVSSDMEDTQYF